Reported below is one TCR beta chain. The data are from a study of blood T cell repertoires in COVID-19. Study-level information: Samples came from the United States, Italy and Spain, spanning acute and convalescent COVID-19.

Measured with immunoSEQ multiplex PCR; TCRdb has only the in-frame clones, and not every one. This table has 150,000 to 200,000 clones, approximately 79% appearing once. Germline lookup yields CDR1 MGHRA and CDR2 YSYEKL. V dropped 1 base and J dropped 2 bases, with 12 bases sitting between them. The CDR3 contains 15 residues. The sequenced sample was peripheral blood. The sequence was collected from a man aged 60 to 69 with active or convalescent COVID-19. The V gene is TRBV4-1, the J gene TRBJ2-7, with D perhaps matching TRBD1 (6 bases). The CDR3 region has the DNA TGCGCCAGCAGCCAAGGGGGGCGCGGTCCCTACGAGCAGTACTTC. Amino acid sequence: CASSQGGRGPYEQYF.